The clone carrying this T cell receptor beta chain was picked up a small number of times. Cohort assignment relied on participant-reported clinical history. This entry comes from a study of blood T cell repertoires in COVID-19. Study summary: Samples representing acute and convalescent COVID-19 were sourced from the United States, Italy and Spain. The cDNA or gDNA used as material had been derived from T cells, B-cell-depleted T cells, or PBMCs.

Germline V lookup: CDR1 MNHEY, CDR2 SVGAGI. V was cut by 6 bases and J by 0 bases, with 11 bases left in between. There are 14 residues in the CDR3. The data were produced by immunoSEQ multiplex PCR, yet TCRdb's version contains in-frame clones alone and is incomplete. The sample lists 350,000 or so clones; almost 90% were seen once. This clonotype originated in a woman in her 30s who had been exposed to COVID-19. The sequenced sample was PBMCs or T cells enriched from blood (not recorded which). The rearrangement uses TRBV6-5 and TRBJ1-1; D unresolved. The CDR3 region is CASRSSGLNTEAFF. DNA for the CDR3: TGTGCCAGCAGGTCGTCGGGGTTGAACACTGAAGCTTTCTTT.